The entry that follows covers one T cell receptor (beta chain) sequence. This clonotype turned up a few times. Its recognized antigen is unknown. Base qualities are missing; no much larger clone stands one base away. V and J are trimmed by 3 bases and 0 bases, and the gene matches miss 2 bases of the junction. From cysteine to phenylalanine, the CDR3 is 15 amino acids long. Of the read, only the CDR3 DNA is kept; its 45 bases are in frame from base 1. CDR1 and CDR2 are drawn from the germline V gene (reference sequence): SEHNR, FQNEAQ. This entry belongs to a study of blood T cells in healthy people across ages (dated by TCRdb to between 2015 and 2016). As for the study more broadly: In model experiments, template switching captured roughly one uniquely barcoded TCR beta cDNA molecule for every two T cells. Age-related changes in TCR beta repertoire diversity were measured in the study by deep sequencing normalized with unique cDNA molecular identifiers. The donors were divided into four age groups: young (average approximately 17 years), middle-aged (almost 40), aged (under 70) and long-lived (about 80). Donors of different ages were randomly distributed across sequencing lanes to avoid experimental bias. The study analyzed two additional independent replicas of 1 million unique cDNA reads from the same blood draw for two donors, one aged 18 to 30 and one aged 80 or older.

The donors were 40 or so Caucasian individuals from Russia, aged roughly 6 to 90 years, who were systemically healthy. Each donor gave around 9.5 milliliters of peripheral blood, collected into EDTA-treated Vacutainer tubes. Ficoll-Paque density-gradient centrifugation was used to isolate PBMCs, with at least 6 million per sample. Trizol reagent was used to extract total RNA from the PBMCs, yielding at least 6 micrograms per sample. For every donor, an aliquot of PBMCs went through flow cytometry to measure the percentages of naive CD45RAhigh/CD27high T cells. Libraries came from 5' RACE. TCRdb names Illumina HiSeq 2500 as the instrument used. A second PCR of roughly 6 to 11 cycles was performed with a sample-barcoded 5' primer and a J-beta primer mix. A unique molecular identifier was introduced onto each TCR beta cDNA molecule by a template-switch 5' adaptor carrying 12 random nucleotides. Each sample yielded at least 2.5 million CDR3-containing paired-end reads. The Mint cDNA synthesis kit, primed by a TRBC-specific oligonucleotide, was used to synthesize first-strand cDNA from all RNA. Following uracil-DNA glycosylase treatment, all cDNA underwent a first 18-cycle PCR with the universal primers M1SS and BC2_uni_R. As for the original processing: For normalization, 1 million high-quality reads were randomly selected from each sample, with every read carrying a distinct molecular identifier. Instead of being binned into consensus sequences, reads that shared molecular identifiers were thrown out. MiTCR, run with a Q25 quality threshold and the strictest error-elimination algorithm, handled CDR3 identification, clonotype clustering and error correction. A nonparametric unseen species model with Euler transformation was used to estimate lower-bound total TCR beta diversity. TCRdb ran its own pipeline on the public reads, namely fastp trimming at Q25 and MiXCR clone calling, and kept in-frame beta chains. A single entry per CDR3 protein holds the most common genes and DNA from its merged rows. For this entry, the V and J calls and clone size follow TCRdb and not the study's own pipeline. This sample has about 780,000 distinct CDR3 sequences in its table, and 35% to 50% of those were observed once. The ten biggest clones cover 18% of the sample.

Beyond this particular receptor, the publication reports: Bulk unsorted PBMC profiling prevented conclusive comparison of naive and antigen-experienced compartments. There was a strong correlation between observed TCR beta diversity and the percentage of naive T cells measured by flow cytometry. Estimates of total diversity based on one million sequenced T cells were considered lower bounds and underestimates. Compared with the aged group, more naive CD4+ T cells, fewer expanded clones and increased TCR diversity were shown by the long-lived group, suggesting age selection. Because the CMV infection status of the donors was unknown, age-related changes in expanded clonotypes may potentially have been confounded. Observed TCR beta diversity per million T cells fell roughly linearly with age, and a significant reduction was already apparent by age around 40.

Sequencing was performed on blood. The sequence is built from TRBV7-9 and TRBJ2-3, and 8 junctional nucleotides match TRBD1. This receptor was identified in an elderly man in good health. The CDR3 protein is CASSFGQGSTDTQYF. The DNA sequence reads TGTGCCAGCAGCTTCGGACAGGGAAGCACAGATACGCAGTATTTT.